This entry is about one T cell receptor beta chain. The source of the sample is a study of blood T cell repertoires in COVID-19. Trimming cost V 5 bases and J 2 bases, with 11 bases left between them. CDR1 is SGHTA and CDR2 is FQGNSA in the germline V gene. This CDR3 region has 14 residues. Some clones are missing from TCRdb's copy, which holds only in-frame ones; the method was immunoSEQ multiplex PCR. This table has over 250,000 clones, around 79% appearing once. This clonotype was obtained from a woman older than 75 with acute or convalescent COVID-19. This chain uses TRBV7-2 with TRBJ2-3; D might be TRBD2 (5 bases). Sequencing was carried out using peripheral blood. CDR3 coding DNA: TGTGCCAGCAGCATGGACTGGGACACAGATACGCAGTATTTT. It specifies CASSMDWDTDTQYF.